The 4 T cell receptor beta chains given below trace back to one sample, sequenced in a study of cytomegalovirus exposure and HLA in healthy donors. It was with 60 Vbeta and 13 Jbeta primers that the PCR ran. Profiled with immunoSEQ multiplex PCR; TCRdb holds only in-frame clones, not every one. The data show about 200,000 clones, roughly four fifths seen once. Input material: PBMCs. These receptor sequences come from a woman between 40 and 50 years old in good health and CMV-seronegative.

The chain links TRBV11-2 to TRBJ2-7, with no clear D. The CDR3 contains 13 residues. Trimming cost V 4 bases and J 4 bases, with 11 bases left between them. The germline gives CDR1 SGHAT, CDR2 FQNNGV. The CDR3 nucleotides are TGTGCCAGCAGCTGGCAGAAGACTTACGAGCAGTACTTC. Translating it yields CASSWQKTYEQYF.

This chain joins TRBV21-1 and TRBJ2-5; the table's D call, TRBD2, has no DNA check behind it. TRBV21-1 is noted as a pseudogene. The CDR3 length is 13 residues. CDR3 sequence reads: CASIPGGKETQYF. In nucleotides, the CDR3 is TGTGCCAGTATACCGGGGGGAAAGGAGACCCAGTACTTC.

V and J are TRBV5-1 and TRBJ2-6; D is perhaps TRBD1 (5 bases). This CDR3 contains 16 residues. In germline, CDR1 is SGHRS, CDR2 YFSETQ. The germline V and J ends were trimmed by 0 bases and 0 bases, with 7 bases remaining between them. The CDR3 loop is CASSLGRASGANVLTF. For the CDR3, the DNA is TGCGCCAGCAGCTTGGGCAGGGCCTCTGGGGCCAACGTCCTGACTTTC.

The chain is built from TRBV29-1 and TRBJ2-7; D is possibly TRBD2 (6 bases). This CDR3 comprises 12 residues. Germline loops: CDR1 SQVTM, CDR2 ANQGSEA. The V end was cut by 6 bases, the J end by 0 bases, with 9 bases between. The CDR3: CSVETSSYEQYF. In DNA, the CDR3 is TGCAGCGTAGAGACTAGCTCCTACGAGCAGTACTTC.